A selection of T cell receptor beta chains follows, all from one sample in a study of T cell responses to AZD1222 COVID-19 vaccine. Sequenced by immunoSEQ multiplex PCR; TCRdb stores in-frame clones only, minus some. The sample carries about 210,000 clones, roughly 94% recorded once. The input for sequencing was peripheral blood, taken 28 days after the second dose of the MenACWY control vaccine. These receptors originate from an adult who received the MenACWY meningococcal vaccine as a control. Both conserved end residues are part of each CDR3. Fields, in order: J gene, clone size, V gene, D gene, CDR3 protein, CDR3 DNA. The D gene is left open where the match is weak. Where a row states a size, it is once, few, many or the class of an expanded clone; other rows omit it.

J: TRBJ2-3; size: .; V: TRBV19; D: TRBD1; CDR3: CASSIGQAFYTDTQYF; DNA: TGTGCCAGTAGTATCGGACAGGCTTTTTACACAGATACGCAGTATTTT
J: TRBJ2-1; size: .; V: TRBV6-5; D: .; CDR3: CASSPQESGEQFF; DNA: TGTGCCAGCAGTCCCCAAGAAAGTGGTGAGCAGTTCTTC
J: TRBJ2-2; size: .; V: TRBV4-3; D: .; CDR3: CASSQDSLATGELFF; DNA: TGCGCCAGCAGCCAAGATAGTCTCGCTACCGGGGAGCTGTTTTTT
J: TRBJ1-1; size: .; V: TRBV28; D: .; CDR3: CASSLSDRGTEAFF; DNA: TGTGCCAGCAGTTTATCGGACAGAGGGACTGAAGCTTTCTTT
J: TRBJ2-2; size: .; V: TRBV28; D: TRBD1; CDR3: CASTSGGSGELFF; DNA: TGTGCCAGCACCTCAGGGGGATCCGGGGAGCTGTTTTTT
J: TRBJ1-3; size: few; V: TRBV28; D: .; CDR3: CAITNRGSSGNTIYF; DNA: TGTGCCATCACTAACCGGGGGAGCTCTGGAAACACCATATATTTT
J: TRBJ1-5; size: .; V: TRBV2; D: TRBD1; CDR3: CASSVGQGGNQPQHF; DNA: TGTGCCAGCAGTGTCGGACAGGGCGGCAATCAGCCCCAGCATTTT
J: TRBJ1-5; size: .; V: TRBV7-9; D: .; CDR3: CASSLGTYRPHQPQHF; DNA: TGTGCCAGCAGCCTCGGGACCTACCGGCCCCATCAGCCCCAGCATTTT
J: TRBJ2-4; size: .; V: TRBV28; D: .; CDR3: CASRPQGMSGNIQYF; DNA: TGTGCCAGCCGCCCCCAGGGGATGTCGGGGAACATTCAGTACTTC
J: TRBJ1-5; size: .; V: TRBV15; D: .; CDR3: CATSREAGDNQPQHF; DNA: TGTGCCACCAGCAGAGAGGCAGGGGACAATCAGCCCCAGCATTTT
J: TRBJ1-5; size: .; V: TRBV28; D: TRBD1; CDR3: CASSRQGPPNQPQHF; DNA: TGTGCCAGCAGTCGACAGGGGCCTCCCAATCAGCCCCAGCATTTT
J: TRBJ2-1; size: .; V: TRBV2; D: TRBD1; CDR3: CASPGGGSGEQFF; DNA: TGTGCCAGCCCAGGGGGCGGTTCGGGTGAGCAGTTCTTC
J: TRBJ1-3; size: .; V: TRBV5-1; D: .; CDR3: CASSFGWGKGNTIYF; DNA: TGCGCCAGCAGCTTCGGTTGGGGAAAAGGAAACACCATATATTTT
J: TRBJ2-2; size: .; V: TRBV5-1; D: .; CDR3: CASSLDWGTGELFF; DNA: TGCGCCAGCAGCTTGGATTGGGGCACCGGGGAGCTGTTTTTT
J: TRBJ1-1; size: .; V: TRBV19; D: TRBD1; CDR3: CASSVGQLNTEAFF; DNA: TGTGCCAGTAGTGTGGGACAGCTGAACACTGAAGCTTTCTTT
J: TRBJ2-3; size: .; V: TRBV6-2/TRBV6-3; D: .; CDR3: CASSYLVADTQYF; DNA: TGTGCCAGCAGTTATCTGGTGGCAGATACGCAGTATTTT
J: TRBJ1-2; size: .; V: TRBV28; D: .; CDR3: CASNMHQQGRDGYTF; DNA: TGTGCCAGCAATATGCACCAACAAGGGCGGGATGGCTACACCTTC
J: TRBJ1-2; size: .; V: TRBV9; D: TRBD1; CDR3: CASSAGQGPLRNGYTF; DNA: TGTGCCAGCAGCGCAGGACAGGGGCCCCTAAGGAATGGCTACACCTTC
J: TRBJ2-1; size: .; V: TRBV9; D: TRBD2; CDR3: CASSVARLAGGLGEQFF; DNA: TGTGCCAGCAGCGTAGCCCGACTAGCGGGAGGTCTCGGTGAGCAGTTCTTC
J: TRBJ1-1; size: .; V: TRBV29-1; D: .; CDR3: CSARWRNMNTEAFF; DNA: TGCAGCGCTAGATGGCGGAATATGAACACTGAAGCTTTCTTT
J: TRBJ2-7; size: .; V: TRBV28; D: .; CDR3: CASGSYEQYF; DNA: TGTGCCAGCGGATCCTACGAGCAGTACTTC
J: TRBJ1-5; size: .; V: TRBV28; D: .; CDR3: CASTLSQAPNQPQHF; DNA: TGTGCCAGCACTCTCTCGCAGGCCCCAAATCAGCCCCAGCATTTT
J: TRBJ2-3; size: .; V: TRBV10-3; D: .; CDR3: CATRSTDTQYF; DNA: TGTGCCACACGGAGTACAGATACGCAGTATTTT
J: TRBJ1-4; size: .; V: TRBV28; D: TRBD1; CDR3: CASSSQGGHNEKLFF; DNA: TGTGCCAGCAGTTCCCAAGGGGGCCATAATGAAAAACTGTTTTTT
J: TRBJ2-7; size: .; V: TRBV19; D: TRBD1; CDR3: CASSIQTGGSYEQYF; DNA: TGTGCCAGTAGTATCCAGACAGGGGGAAGCTACGAGCAGTACTTC
J: TRBJ1-1; size: .; V: TRBV29-1; D: .; CDR3: CSVEISMNTEAFF; DNA: TGCAGCGTTGAGATCAGCATGAACACTGAAGCTTTCTTT
J: TRBJ1-1; size: .; V: TRBV9; D: TRBD1; CDR3: CASSVDRGRDTEAFF; DNA: TGTGCCAGCAGCGTCGACAGGGGGAGGGACACTGAAGCTTTCTTT
J: TRBJ2-7; size: .; V: TRBV7-8; D: .; CDR3: CASSLGRGPSEQYF; DNA: TGTGCCAGCAGCTTGGGGAGGGGGCCTAGCGAGCAGTACTTC
J: TRBJ2-2; size: .; V: TRBV5-1; D: .; CDR3: CASAGQPNTGELFF; DNA: TGCGCCAGCGCGGGGCAACCGAACACCGGGGAGCTGTTTTTT
J: TRBJ2-7; size: .; V: TRBV7-3; D: TRBD1; CDR3: CASSSTGGQGPHEQYF; DNA: TGTGCCAGCAGCTCTACTGGGGGACAGGGCCCCCACGAGCAGTACTTC
J: TRBJ2-7; size: .; V: TRBV11-2; D: TRBD2; CDR3: CASSRSGRAYEQYF; DNA: TGTGCCAGCAGCCGTAGCGGGAGGGCCTACGAGCAGTACTTC
J: TRBJ1-1; size: .; V: TRBV12-5; D: TRBD1; CDR3: CASGLATWGRQGLMNTEAFF; DNA: TGTGCTAGTGGTTTGGCAACTTGGGGTCGACAGGGGCTAATGAACACTGAAGCTTTCTTT
J: TRBJ2-1; size: .; V: TRBV7-8; D: TRBD2; CDR3: CASSPLSGKVDEQFF; DNA: TGTGCCAGCAGCCCCTTAAGCGGGAAGGTCGATGAGCAGTTCTTC
J: TRBJ1-3; size: .; V: TRBV30; D: .; CDR3: CAWSGDWVSGNTIYF; DNA: TGTGCCTGGAGTGGGGATTGGGTTTCTGGAAACACCATATATTTT
J: TRBJ2-1; size: .; V: TRBV28; D: TRBD2; CDR3: CASTISGGAGEQFF; DNA: TGTGCCAGCACCATTAGCGGGGGGGCCGGTGAGCAGTTCTTC
J: TRBJ2-1; size: .; V: TRBV7-9; D: .; CDR3: CASSLVGRTTYNEQFF; DNA: TGTGCCAGCAGCTTAGTAGGGAGGACTACATACAATGAGCAGTTCTTC
J: TRBJ1-2; size: .; V: TRBV27; D: .; CDR3: CASSPGADPNYGYTF; DNA: TGTGCCAGCAGTCCGGGGGCGGATCCTAACTATGGCTACACCTTC
J: TRBJ2-7; size: .; V: TRBV5-1; D: TRBD1; CDR3: CASSLGQGVHEQYF; DNA: TGCGCCAGCAGCTTGGGACAGGGGGTCCACGAGCAGTACTTC
J: TRBJ1-6; size: .; V: TRBV3-1/TRBV3-2; D: .; CDR3: CASRPRDKNSPLHF; DNA: TGTGCCAGCAGGCCCCGGGACAAAAATTCACCCCTCCACTTT
J: TRBJ1-1; size: .; V: TRBV5-1; D: .; CDR3: CASSLSRALNTEAFF; DNA: TGCGCCAGCAGTCTGTCCAGGGCTCTGAACACTGAAGCTTTCTTT
J: TRBJ1-2; size: .; V: TRBV11-2; D: TRBD1; CDR3: CASSQGVNRGGYTF; DNA: TGTGCCAGCAGTCAGGGGGTAAACAGGGGTGGCTACACCTTC
J: TRBJ2-5; size: .; V: TRBV7-7; D: .; CDR3: CASSLAGGVKETQYF; DNA: TGTGCTAGCAGCTTAGCTGGAGGAGTAAAAGAGACCCAGTACTTC
J: TRBJ2-5; size: .; V: TRBV27; D: TRBD2; CDR3: CASSSAGVLETQYF; DNA: TGTGCCAGCAGTTCAGCGGGGGTGCTAGAGACCCAGTACTTC
J: TRBJ2-3; size: .; V: TRBV10-3; D: TRBD1; CDR3: CAISEGDRGYTDTQYF; DNA: TGTGCCATCAGTGAGGGAGACAGGGGATACACAGATACGCAGTATTTT
J: TRBJ1-1; size: .; V: TRBV19; D: .; CDR3: CASSTESGRSEAFF; DNA: TGTGCCAGTAGTACCGAGTCGGGCCGATCTGAAGCTTTCTTT
J: TRBJ2-3; size: .; V: TRBV2; D: TRBD2; CDR3: CASSETSGVTDTQYF; DNA: TGTGCCAGCAGTGAAACTAGCGGGGTAACAGATACGCAGTATTTT
J: TRBJ1-1; size: once; V: TRBV28; D: TRBD1; CDR3: CASTMDRVNTEAFF; DNA: TGTGCCAGCACCATGGACAGGGTGAACACTGAAGCTTTCTTT
J: TRBJ2-7; size: .; V: TRBV27; D: TRBD1; CDR3: CASSIGQGNSEQYF; DNA: TGTGCCAGCAGTATAGGACAGGGTAACAGCGAGCAGTACTTC
J: TRBJ2-2; size: .; V: TRBV19; D: TRBD1; CDR3: CASSSGTGMNTGELFF; DNA: TGTGCCAGTAGTTCGGGGACAGGGATGAACACCGGGGAGCTGTTTTTT
J: TRBJ2-7; size: .; V: TRBV4-1; D: TRBD2; CDR3: CASSLPGGGEQYF; DNA: TGCGCCAGCAGCCTCCCAGGCGGGGGCGAGCAGTACTTC
J: TRBJ1-6; size: .; V: TRBV5-1; D: .; CDR3: CASSNRGRDSPLHF; DNA: TGCGCCAGCAGCAACCGGGGCAGGGACTCACCCCTCCACTTT
J: TRBJ2-5; size: .; V: TRBV27; D: TRBD1; CDR3: CASSFRQGETQYF; DNA: TGTGCCAGCAGTTTCCGACAGGGGGAGACCCAGTACTTC
J: TRBJ1-6; size: once; V: TRBV5-1; D: .; CDR3: CASSLDGIRSNSPLHF; DNA: TGCGCCAGCAGCTTGGATGGGATCCGTAGCAATTCACCCCTCCACTTT
J: TRBJ2-7; size: .; V: TRBV28; D: TRBD1; CDR3: CASSLYAPGQGVYEQYF; DNA: TGTGCCAGCAGTTTATATGCCCCAGGACAGGGGGTCTACGAGCAGTACTTC
J: TRBJ1-4; size: .; V: TRBV5-4; D: .; CDR3: CASRGVEKLFF; DNA: TGTGCCAGCCGAGGAGTAGAAAAACTGTTTTTT